A single sample is the source of the 20 T cell receptor beta chains below, sequenced in a study of blood T cell repertoires in COVID-19. TCRdb's table, derived via immunoSEQ multiplex PCR, lists solely in-frame clones and lacks some. The table has a few hundred thousand clones, 65% to 85% seen once. Material: peripheral blood. Receptor source: a woman of 80 years or more with acute or convalescent COVID-19.

The J gene is TRBJ1-4, the V gene TRBV12-3 or TRBV12-4; D might be TRBD1 (6 bases). The CDR3 has 13 residues. Trimming left V 1 base short and J 10 bases short, with 10 bases between. CDR3 bases: TGTGCCAGCAGTTTAGAAGCCAGGGGAAAACTGTTTTTT. It yields the protein CASSLEARGKLFF.

V gene TRBV27 combines with J gene TRBJ2-1, with D possibly being TRBD1 (5 bases). The CDR3 is 14 amino acids. Germline values: CDR1 MNHEY, CDR2 SMNVEV (reference sequence). Trimming removed 6 bases from V and 10 bases from J, with 19 bases in between. Written as DNA, the CDR3 is TGTGCCAGCAGCCCGGAGATGGGGCCCCACGAGCAGTTCTTC. Translating it yields CASSPEMGPHEQFF.

DNA for the CDR3: TGTGCCAGCAGTACAAGGACTAATGGCAATCAGCCCCAGCATTTT. Its translation: CASSTRTNGNQPQHF. This chain links TRBV28 with TRBJ1-5, with D unclear. CDR1 MDHEN and CDR2 SYDVKM come from the germline V gene. CDR3 length: 15 residues. The V end was cut by 5 bases, the J end by 2 bases, with 13 bases between.

J is TRBJ1-1 and V is TRBV18, with a possible D match to TRBD1 (5 bases). Germline V gene lookup returns CDR1 KGHSH and CDR2 LQKENI. CDR3 size: 13 residues. V lost 3 bases, J lost 6 bases, and 11 bases lay in between. The CDR3 DNA reads TGTGCCAGCTCACCGGGGCAGGCCGCTGAAGCTTTCTTT. This codes for CASSPGQAAEAFF.

The rearrangement links TRBV19 to TRBJ2-3; weak D call: TRBD1 (6 bases). Deletions cut 3 bases from V and 0 bases from J, with 7 bases between. The V gene's germline CDR1 is LNHDA and CDR2 SQIVND (reference sequence). The CDR3 has 14 amino acids. DNA for the CDR3: TGTGCCAGTAGTATTACAGGGAGCACAGATACGCAGTATTTT. Its translation is CASSITGSTDTQYF.

The chain recombines TRBV29-1 with TRBJ1-2, with a possible D match to TRBD1 (6 bases). Germline values: CDR1 SQVTM, CDR2 ANQGSEA. The CDR3 is 11 amino acids. Trimming removed 6 bases at V and 8 bases at J, with 13 bases between. The CDR3 sequence: CSVEAGAGYTF. In nucleotides, the CDR3 is TGCAGCGTGGAGGCAGGGGCCGGCTACACCTTC.

The chain uses TRBV2 and TRBJ2-7; possible D gene TRBD2, 6 bases. This CDR3 has 14 amino acids. V was clipped by 3 bases and J by 2 bases, with 11 bases between them. The germline gives CDR1 SNHLY, CDR2 FYNNEI. The CDR3 region is CASSEGLAAYEQYF. The CDR3 DNA is TGTGCCAGCAGTGAGGGACTCGCTGCCTACGAGCAGTACTTC.

The chain is built from TRBV2 and TRBJ2-5, with no clear D. Germline V CDR1 and CDR2: SNHLY, FYNNEI. The CDR3 extends over 12 amino acids. V was pared by 6 bases and J by 5 bases, with 10 bases between. DNA for the CDR3: TGTGCCAGCAGACCTTCCCGGGAGACCCAGTACTTC. It yields the protein CASRPSRETQYF.

This clone was counted between two and nine times. The chain is built from TRBV5-1 and TRBJ2-1; 13 positions match TRBD2. The CDR3 extends over 16 amino acids. V dropped 4 bases and J dropped 0; count of bases not matched to a gene: 1. Germline CDR1 and CDR2: SGHRS and YFSETQ. The CDR3 region has the DNA TGCGCCAGCAGCGGGACTAGCGGGGTCTCCTACAATGAGCAGTTCTTC. This translates into CASSGTSGVSYNEQFF.

The chain combines TRBV7-9 with TRBJ2-1; 7 bases map to TRBD1. From germline, CDR1 is SEHNR and CDR2 FQNEAQ (reference sequence). Losses at the gene ends were 1 base for V and 9 bases for J; bases not matched to a gene: 6. The CDR3 runs 14 residues. The CDR3 DNA reads TGTGCCAGCAGCTTAGTACAGGGGTGGGGTGAGCAGTTCTTC. This gives the protein CASSLVQGWGEQFF.

This chain joins TRBV15 and TRBJ2-3; 8 nucleotides line up with TRBD2. CDR1 and CDR2 from the germline V gene are LNHNV and YYDKDF (reference sequence). V lost 1 base and J lost 4; bases outside the gene matches: 4. The CDR3 loop spans 15 amino acids. The CDR3 nucleotides read TGTGCCACCAGCAGAGCGGGGGGGCCGGCAGATACGCAGTATTTT. It is translated as CATSRAGGPADTQYF.

V and J are TRBV6-5 and TRBJ1-6; D not certain. Trimming removed 2 bases from V and 2 bases from J, with 7 bases in between. The CDR3 sequence is 15 residues long. Germline V gene sequence: CDR1 MNHEY, CDR2 SVGAGI. The DNA for the CDR3 is TGTGCCAGCAGTTACGACACGGCCTATAATTCACCCCTCCACTTT. Amino acids: CASSYDTAYNSPLHF.

This clone was observed at least ten times. The chain carries TRBV19 and TRBJ1-5; 8 bases are a match to TRBD1. Germline loops: CDR1 LNHDA, CDR2 SQIVND (reference sequence). J lost 6 bases, V lost 5 bases, and 9 bases had no gene match. This CDR3 region has 15 residues. The CDR3 bases are TGTGCCAGTAGTTCCATGGCACAGGGGGTTCAGCCCCAGCATTTT. Translation: CASSSMAQGVQPQHF.

The chain uses TRBV18 and TRBJ2-7; 8 bases align to TRBD2. Germline V lookup: CDR1 KGHSH, CDR2 LQKENI. The CDR3 is 12 residues long. V shed 6 bases, J shed 6 bases, and the junction held 4 bases outside the gene matches. DNA of the CDR3: TGTGCCAGCTCTCCGGGAGGGGGCGAGCAGTACTTC. Amino acid sequence: CASSPGGGEQYF.

This clone was recorded a few times. The V and J genes are TRBV15 and TRBJ1-3; D uncertain. The CDR3 has 16 amino acids. From germline, CDR1 is LNHNV and CDR2 YYDKDF (reference sequence). V lost 0 bases and J lost 3, with 12 bases in between. CDR3 nucleotides: TGTGCCACCAGCAGAGATCTTGGCGGGGATGGAAACACCATATATTTT. It translates to CATSRDLGGDGNTIYF.

This rearrangement joins TRBV2 to TRBJ2-7; 10 bases align to TRBD2. In germline, CDR1 is SNHLY, CDR2 FYNNEI. V shed 7 bases, J shed 6 bases, and the junction held 9 bases outside the gene matches. CDR3 length equals 14 residues. In DNA form, the CDR3 reads TGTGCCAGCAAGGGAGCGGGAGGGGTAAGCGAGCAGTACTTC. Translated: CASKGAGGVSEQYF. Full variable domain (rest looked up from reference TRBV2 and TRBJ2-7): EPEVTQTPSHQVTQMGQEVILRCVPISNHLYFYWYRQILGQKVEFLVSFYNNEISEKSEIFDDQFSVERPDGSNFTLKIRSTKLEDSAMYFCASKGAGGVSEQYFGPGTRLTVT.

This clone was seen a handful of times. The chain recombines TRBV7-3 with TRBJ2-1; D is undetermined. Germline CDR1 and CDR2: SGHTA and FQGTGA. Trimming shortened V by 2 bases and J by 10 bases, and 12 bases separated the two germline ends. The CDR3 covers 13 residues. CDR3 DNA: TGTGCCAGCAGCTTAGATGTCCCTGCGGAGCAGTTCTTC. Translation gives CASSLDVPAEQFF.

V usage is TRBV7-3 and J usage is TRBJ1-5; 8 bases map to TRBD1. Germline V gene sequence: CDR1 SGHTA, CDR2 FQGTGA. CDR3 length equals 17 residues. J lost 3 bases, V lost 2 bases, and 9 bases had no gene match. This CDR3 is CASSLEEGQGDNQPQHF. CDR3 DNA: TGTGCCAGCAGCTTAGAGGAAGGACAGGGAGACAATCAGCCCCAGCATTTT.

The rearrangement links TRBV12-3 or TRBV12-4 to TRBJ2-7, with D possibly matching TRBD2 (6 bases). The CDR3 covers 13 residues. Trimming took 5 bases from V and 5 from J, leaving 13 bases between them. DNA for the CDR3: TGTGCCAGCAGTGCCCTACTAGCCAACGAGCAGTACTTC. Its protein product is CASSALLANEQYF.

The chain joins TRBV20-1 to TRBJ2-1; the D is unclear. The germline V gene has CDR1 DFQATT and CDR2 SNEGSKA (reference sequence). Trimming removed 6 bases from V and 4 bases from J, with 7 bases in between. The CDR3 length is 11 residues. The CDR3, as DNA: TGCAGTGCCTCCTCGTACAATGAGCAGTTCTTC. Translated, it gives CSASSYNEQFF.